This entry lists 19 T cell receptor beta chains sequenced from one sample in a study of molecular identifiers for immune sequencing clone quantification. MiXCR was run by TCRdb on the PCR reads, yielding one entry per CDR3 protein. The sample gives hundreds of thousands of distinct CDR3 sequences, about 21% of which show up once; about 0.81% is in the top ten. Sequences were obtained from naive CD8+ T cells from blood, with Jurkat cell RNA spiked in. The sample's subset: FACS-sorted CD8+CD4-CCR7+CD45RA+ naive T cells. All receptors derive from a human donor in good health. Some libraries in this study had Jurkat cell RNA spiked in.

The CDR3 sequence: CASSPGYNTGELFF. The CDR3 DNA reads as TGTGCCAGCAGTCCCGGATATAACACCGGGGAGCTGTTTTTT. V usage is TRBV27 and J usage is TRBJ2-2; D ambiguous. CDR3 length: 14 residues. The germline gives CDR1 MNHEY, CDR2 SMNVEV (reference sequence). Trimming stripped 5 bases from V and 2 bases from J, with 9 bases between.

This clonotype was counted only a few times. The chain is built from TRBV11-3 and TRBJ1-2; D unresolved. Trimming pared 7 bases from V and 9 bases from J, leaving 15 bases between. Per the germline V gene, CDR1 is SGHNT and CDR2 is YENEEA. CDR3 size: 12 residues. CDR3 residues: CASTREGASYTF. CDR3 nucleotides: TGTGCCAGCACCCGCGAGGGTGCAAGCTACACCTTC.

This clonotype occurred a few times. The genes are TRBV7-9 and TRBJ2-7, with TRBD1 matching over 7 bases. The CDR3 extends over 16 amino acids. Trimming removed 0 bases from V and 0 bases from J; junction bases left unmatched: 5. The germline V gene has CDR1 SEHNR and CDR2 FQNEAQ (reference sequence). CDR3 protein: CASSLAQGENSYEQYF. The CDR3 region has the DNA TGTGCCAGCAGCTTAGCGCAGGGGGAGAACTCCTACGAGCAGTACTTC.

This clonotype came up many times. The V and J genes are TRBV6-5 and TRBJ2-1; D is ambiguous. V dropped 4 bases and J dropped 3 bases, with 4 bases sitting between them. Looked up from germline, CDR1 is MNHEY and CDR2 is SVGAGI. The CDR3 is 12 amino acids. CDR3 sequence (DNA): TGTGCCAGCAGTTCCGACTACAATGAGCAGTTCTTC. Translating gives CASSSDYNEQFF.

On this clonotype itself: A much larger clone differs by one base, so this may be a read error. This sequence joins TRBV13 and TRBJ1-1, with no clear D. CDR3 size: 17 residues. Trimming left V 3 bases short and J 3 bases short, with 20 bases between. Germline V gives CDR1 PRHDT, CDR2 FYEKMQ (reference sequence). CDR3 region: CASSFPPRMNPYTEAFF. CDR3 nucleotides: TGTGCCAGCAGCTTCCCACCGCGCATGAATCCGTACACTGAAGCTTTCTTT.

This clonotype occurred many times. J is TRBJ1-5 and V is TRBV6-2 or TRBV6-3; no clear D gene. The CDR3 length is 16 residues. V was cut by 4 bases and J by 6 bases, with 19 bases left in between. Germline V gene sequence: CDR1 MNHEY, CDR2 SVGEGT. The CDR3, as DNA: TGTGCCAGCAGTTCCACCCCGTCCCAGTGGGGTCAGCCCCAGCATTTT. Its protein is CASSSTPSQWGQPQHF.

In regard to this clonotype: A much larger clonotype is one base distant, so this may be a read error. The rearrangement joins TRBV12-3 or TRBV12-4 to TRBJ1-4; possibly TRBD1 for D (6 bases). V was shortened by 5 bases and J by 5 bases, with 15 bases between the two germline ends. The CDR3 has 15 amino acids. The DNA of the CDR3 is TGTGCCAGCAGTCCCGAGCGGGGGGCCAATGAAAAACTGTTTTTT. Amino acid sequence: CASSPERGANEKLFF.

At least ten counts were recorded for this clonotype. The rearrangement links TRBV7-6 to TRBJ2-3, with 8 bases that match TRBD2. The ends lost 1 base at V and 4 bases at J; junction bases unmatched: 7. Germline assignment: CDR1 SGHVS and CDR2 FNYEAQ. CDR3 length: 16 residues. The CDR3 here is CASSLVVRGGSDTQYF. CDR3 sequence (DNA): TGTGCCAGCAGCTTAGTGGTACGGGGGGGCTCAGATACGCAGTATTTT.

As to this clonotype: One base away lies a much larger clone, so this may be a sequencing read error. The V and J genes are TRBV15 and TRBJ2-3; D is perhaps TRBD1 (6 bases). V was clipped by 5 bases and J by 2 bases, with 14 bases between them. This CDR3 spans 15 amino acids. In germline, CDR1 is LNHNV, CDR2 YYDKDF (reference sequence). The CDR3 nucleotides are TGTGCCACCAGCCAAGACAGGAGTGTCACAGATACGCAGTATTTT. Encoded protein: CATSQDRSVTDTQYF.

Worth noting for this clonotype: Given a much more abundant clone one base away, this may be a read error. As the CDR3 is not closed by the conserved phenylalanine or tryptophan, this likely results from a read error. V is TRBV29-1 and J is TRBJ2-3, with TRBD2 matching 8 bases. Germline V gives CDR1 SQVTM, CDR2 ANQGSEA. J lost 1 base, V lost 7 bases, and 10 bases had no gene match. CDR3 length equals 15 residues. CDR3 nucleotide sequence: TGCAGCGCAAACCTTCCCGGGGGGGGCACAGATACGCAGTATCTT. It specifies CSANLPGGGTDTQYL.

The V call is TRBV12-3 or TRBV12-4, the J call TRBJ2-7, with 11 bases fitting TRBD1. Trimming removed 6 bases from V and 5 bases from J; junction bases left unmatched: 9. The CDR3 runs 15 residues. CDR3 loop: CASSSVGTGGHEQYF. DNA of the CDR3: TGTGCCAGCAGCTCCGTTGGGACAGGGGGACACGAGCAGTACTTC.

The V and J genes are TRBV27 and TRBJ1-3; 7 nucleotides agree with TRBD1. The CDR3 length is 16 residues. Germline values: CDR1 MNHEY, CDR2 SMNVEV (reference sequence). V was clipped by 2 bases and J by 0 bases; unmatched bases: 4. CDR3 in DNA: TGTGCCAGCAGTTTAATAGGGGGCTACTCTGGAAACACCATATATTTT. It encodes CASSLIGGYSGNTIYF.

This clonotype was recorded at least ten times. This chain links TRBV28 with TRBJ2-5, with TRBD1 as a possible D gene (5 bases). CDR3 length: 15 amino acids. Looked up from germline, CDR1 is MDHEN and CDR2 is SYDVKM. V was cut by 3 bases and J by 7 bases, with 18 bases left in between. CDR3 region: CASSLGSREVGTQYF. In DNA, the CDR3 is TGTGCCAGCAGTTTGGGGTCCAGGGAAGTCGGGACCCAGTACTTC. The variable domain in full, with the rest retrieved from reference TRBV28 and TRBJ2-5, is DVKVTQSSRYLVKRTGEKVFLECVQDMDHENMFWYRQDPGLGLRLIYFSYDVKMKEKGDIPEGYSVSREKKERFSLILESASTNQTSMYLCASSLGSREVGTQYFGPGTRLLVL.

This chain connects TRBV27 to TRBJ1-1, with D possibly matching TRBD1 (5 bases). CDR3 size: 15 residues. From germline, CDR1 is MNHEY and CDR2 SMNVEV (reference sequence). Trimming cost V 4 bases and J 6 bases, with 18 bases left between them. CDR3 sequence reads: CASSSSGPPTAEAFF. CDR3 bases: TGTGCCAGCAGTTCGTCGGGACCTCCAACCGCTGAAGCTTTCTTT.

As to this clonotype: A much more abundant neighbour one base away suggests this may be a read error. The V and J genes are TRBV7-9 and TRBJ2-7; D unresolved. Germline loops: CDR1 SEHNR, CDR2 FQNEAQ (reference sequence). Trimming removed 5 bases at V and 5 bases at J, with 13 bases between. This CDR3 contains 13 residues. The CDR3 here is CASSRAQSHEQYF. CDR3 in DNA: TGTGCCAGCAGCCGGGCCCAGTCCCACGAGCAGTACTTC.

In regard to this clonotype: This could be a read error, since a much larger clone is one nucleotide away. This chain connects TRBV30 to TRBJ2-7; TRBD1 might be the D (5 bases). CDR3 length: 13 amino acids. Germline V gives CDR1 GTSNPN, CDR2 SVGIG (reference sequence). CDR3 coding DNA: TGTGCCCGGAGTGTCGGCAGGGCTTACGAGCAGTACTTC. This sequence encodes CARSVGRAYEQYF.

There are many counts of this clonotype. The chain couples TRBV6-5 to TRBJ2-7, with 9 nucleotides matching TRBD1. V trimming: 9 bases; J trimming: 4 bases; junction bases outside the gene matches: 10. The germline V gene has CDR1 MNHEY and CDR2 SVGAGI. The CDR3 is 14 amino acids. Written as DNA, the CDR3 is TGTGCCAGTTCGATGGACAGGGGCCCATACGAGCAGTACTTC. Translating gives CASSMDRGPYEQYF.

This clonotype was observed at least ten times. The chain employs TRBV12-3 or TRBV12-4 and TRBJ1-2; tentatively, D is TRBD1 (6 bases). V was cut by 1 base and J by 7 bases, with 7 bases left in between. The CDR3 loop spans 12 amino acids. The CDR3 here is CASSLGGGGYTF. The CDR3 DNA reads as TGTGCCAGCAGTTTAGGAGGGGGTGGCTACACCTTC.

The J gene is TRBJ2-1, the V gene TRBV6-5; the D is unclear. CDR1 is MNHEY and CDR2 is SVGAGI in the germline V gene. The CDR3 covers 14 residues. Trimming cost V 2 bases and J 9 bases, with 14 bases left between them. CDR3 sequence (DNA): TGTGCCAGCAGTTACGTCGGAGTTCTGAGTGAGCAGTTCTTC. It yields the protein CASSYVGVLSEQFF.